These 26 T cell receptor beta chains came from one sample sequenced in a study of blood T cell repertoires in COVID-19. Sequencing used immunoSEQ multiplex PCR; TCRdb keeps in-frame clones, though not all of them. The data show hundreds of thousands of clones, with 80% to 90% seen just once and less than 0.95% held by the top ten. Sequencing input: peripheral blood. Receptor source: a man aged 18 to 30 with COVID-19, enrolled during active disease.

The rearrangement links TRBV7-9 to TRBJ2-3; the match to TRBD2 covers 7 bases. The trim removed 6 bases at V and 7 bases at J, leaving 10 bases unmatched. This CDR3 is built from 14 residues. In germline, CDR1 is SEHNR, CDR2 FQNEAQ (reference sequence). Here the CDR3 reads CASSSGAGVNTQYF. The CDR3 DNA follows: TGTGCCAGCAGTTCGGGTGCGGGAGTGAATACGCAGTATTTT. The variable domain in full, with the rest retrieved from reference TRBV7-9 and TRBJ2-3, is DTGVSQNPRHKITKRGQNVTFRCDPISEHNRLYWYRQTLGQGPEFLTYFQNEAQLEKSRLLSDRFSAERPKGSFSTLEIQRTEQGDSAMYLCASSSGAGVNTQYFGPGTRLTVL.

The chain joins TRBV29-1 to TRBJ1-1, with D maybe TRBD1 (5 bases). The CDR3 runs 14 residues. Germline-derived CDR1 and CDR2 are SQVTM and ANQGSEA. V lost 1 base and J 6 bases, leaving 15 bases between the germline ends. Written as DNA, the CDR3 is TGCAGCGTTGAAGTCGGGCAGGGCATCGCTGAAGCTTTCTTT. Translated: CSVEVGQGIAEAFF. The full variable domain, its missing parts supplied by reference TRBV29-1 and TRBJ1-1, is SAVISQKPSRDICQRGTSLTIQCQVDSQVTMMFWYRQQPGQSLTLIATANQGSEATYESGFVIDKFPISRPNLTFSTLTVSNMSPEDSSIYLCSVEVGQGIAEAFFGQGTRLTVV.

The chain employs TRBV27 and TRBJ2-1; possibly TRBD2 for D (5 bases). Trimming took off 4 bases at V and 8 bases at J, with 15 bases between the two ends. The CDR3 runs to 14 residues. CDR1 and CDR2 (germline): MNHEY, SMNVEV (reference sequence). CDR3 sequence reads: CASSSPWRADEQFF. CDR3 nucleotides: TGTGCCAGCAGTTCCCCCTGGCGGGCGGATGAGCAGTTCTTC.

The chain employs TRBV7-3 and TRBJ1-3; TRBD1 aligns across 7 bases. The CDR3 extends over 17 amino acids. Per the germline V gene, CDR1 is SGHTA and CDR2 is FQGTGA. V lost 5 bases and J lost 3; bases outside the gene matches: 13. CDR3 residues: CASSQYPRTGVGNTIYF. The DNA of the CDR3 is TGTGCCAGCAGCCAGTACCCCAGAACAGGGGTTGGAAACACCATATATTTT. Full variable domain (missing parts from reference TRBV7-3 and TRBJ1-3): GAGVSQTPSNKVTEKGKYVELRCDPISGHTALYWYRQSLGQGPEFLIYFQGTGAADDSGLPNDRFFAVRPEGSVSTLKIQRTERGDSAVYLCASSQYPRTGVGNTIYFGEGSWLTVV.

The rearrangement links TRBV27 to TRBJ2-7, with TRBD2 matching over 12 bases. This CDR3 spans 15 amino acids. CDR1 and CDR2 from the germline V gene are MNHEY and SMNVEV (reference sequence). Unmatched junction bases numbered 3, after V lost 6 bases and J lost 0 bases. The CDR3 reads CASSLAGGSSYEQYF. CDR3 bases: TGTGCCAGCAGCCTAGCGGGAGGGAGCTCCTACGAGCAGTACTTC.

V and J are TRBV18 and TRBJ1-1; D unresolved. Trimming left V 3 bases short and J 3 bases short, with 8 bases between. Per the germline V gene, CDR1 is KGHSH and CDR2 is LQKENI. The CDR3 sequence is 13 residues long. CDR3 DNA: TGTGCCAGCTCACCTTCTGAGGACACTGAAGCTTTCTTT. Its protein is CASSPSEDTEAFF.

This clone was seen just once. The chain is built from TRBV6-5 and TRBJ2-2; 7 nucleotides agree with TRBD1. The J segment lost 7 bases and the V segment lost 6 bases, leaving 8 bases of the junction unmatched. Germline CDR1 MNHEY, CDR2 SVGAGI. This CDR3 spans 14 amino acids. As DNA, the CDR3 is TGTGCCAGCAGAGCTAGACGGGACAGCGGGGAGCTGTTTTTT. Translation: CASRARRDSGELFF.

V is TRBV5-5 and J is TRBJ1-1; TRBD1 is a possible D gene (5 bases). Germline CDR1 reads SGHKS; CDR2 reads YYEKEE (reference sequence). Trimming stripped 4 bases from V and 1 base from J, with 14 bases between. This CDR3 has 15 residues. The CDR3 DNA sequence: TGTGCCAGCAGCATCGAACAGGCCCGGAACACTGAAGCTTTCTTT. This encodes CASSIEQARNTEAFF. Looking up the rest from reference TRBV5-5 and TRBJ1-1 gives the full variable domain: DAGVTQSPTHLIKTRGQQVTLRCSPISGHKSVSWYQQVLGQGPQFIFQYYEKEERGRGNFPDRFSARQFPNYSSELNVNALLLGDSALYLCASSIEQARNTEAFFGQGTRLTVV.

The chain employs TRBV12-3 or TRBV12-4 and TRBJ2-1; TRBD1 matches 7 bases. There are 13 residues in the CDR3. V gave up 1 base and J gave up 9 bases; unmatched junction bases: 3. The CDR3 DNA is TGTGCCAGCAGTTTAGGTGGGACAGTTGAGCAGTTCTTC. Amino acid sequence: CASSLGGTVEQFF.

CDR3: CASSRTRGVRETQYF. The CDR3 DNA reads TGTGCCAGCAGTAGGACTAGGGGGGTGCGGGAGACCCAGTACTTC. The V and J genes are TRBV2 and TRBJ2-5, with D possibly matching TRBD2 (7 bases). The V gene's germline CDR1 is SNHLY and CDR2 FYNNEI. This CDR3 has 15 residues. The germline V and J ends were trimmed by 5 bases and 5 bases, with 18 bases remaining between them.

The V and J genes are TRBV6-5 and TRBJ1-1; weak D call: TRBD1 (5 bases). The CDR3 covers 14 residues. CDR1 is MNHEY and CDR2 is SVGAGI in the germline V gene. V shed 8 bases and J shed 5 bases, with 18 bases lying between them. The CDR3 loop reads CASWSGARGTEAFF. In DNA form, the CDR3 reads TGTGCCAGCTGGAGCGGGGCCCGAGGGACTGAAGCTTTCTTT.

V usage is TRBV5-4 and J usage is TRBJ2-2; 12 bases are a match to TRBD2. This CDR3 spans 17 amino acids. CDR1 and CDR2 (germline): SGHNT, YYREEE (reference sequence). With 3 bases clipped from V and 5 bases from J, the junction kept 8 bases outside the gene matches. CDR3 in amino acids: CASSSRRGLAGTGELFF. DNA for the CDR3: TGTGCCAGCAGCTCCCGGCGGGGACTAGCGGGTACCGGGGAGCTGTTTTTT.

This clone occurred once. The chain has TRBV4-2 and TRBJ1-2; TRBD1 agrees at 8 bases. CDR1 is LGHNA, CDR2 YNFKEQ, per germline. V was clipped by 4 bases and J by 4 bases; unmatched bases: 11. The CDR3 length is 16 residues. The CDR3 coding sequence is TGTGCCAGCAGCCCGGCCACCCAGGGGGCGGGCTATGGCTACACCTTC. Its protein is CASSPATQGAGYGYTF.

The rearrangement links TRBV7-9 to TRBJ2-3; D unresolved. CDR3 size: 14 residues. Trimming took off 3 bases at V and 1 base at J, with 8 bases between the two ends. The germline gives CDR1 SEHNR, CDR2 FQNEAQ (reference sequence). The CDR3 region is CASSLAEGTDTQYF. In DNA form, the CDR3 reads TGTGCCAGCAGCTTGGCTGAGGGCACAGATACGCAGTATTTT.

This clone was recorded only once. This rearrangement joins TRBV2 to TRBJ2-5; TRBD2 agrees at 8 bases. CDR1 is SNHLY and CDR2 is FYNNEI in the germline V gene. The ends lost 4 bases at V and 3 bases at J; junction bases unmatched: 1. This CDR3 spans 13 amino acids. The CDR3 sequence is CASSAGGEETQYF. CDR3 sequence (DNA): TGTGCCAGCAGTGCGGGGGGGGAAGAGACCCAGTACTTC.

This sequence joins TRBV14 and TRBJ2-3, with 14 bases aligning to TRBD2. Germline values: CDR1 SGHDN, CDR2 FVKESK. Unmatched junction bases numbered 10, after V lost 1 base and J lost 4 bases. The CDR3 has 19 residues. The CDR3 spells CASSQGPGTSGRIADTQYF. CDR3 DNA sequence: TGTGCCAGCAGCCAAGGACCTGGGACTAGCGGGAGAATAGCAGATACGCAGTATTTT.

V is TRBV5-1 and J is TRBJ1-4; TRBD1 matches 7 bases. Germline-derived CDR1 and CDR2 are SGHRS and YFSETQ. With V trimmed by 6 bases and J by 7 bases, 12 bases remained unmatched. The CDR3 spans 15 residues. The CDR3 DNA reads TGCGCCAGCACCAGGGGTAGAGGGGGCTTTGAAAAACTGTTTTTT. Its translation: CASTRGRGGFEKLFF.

The J gene is TRBJ1-5, the V gene TRBV2; D gene ambiguous. The length of the CDR3 is 14 residues. The V gene lost 5 bases and the J gene lost 2 bases, with 10 bases spanning the gap. Germline values: CDR1 SNHLY, CDR2 FYNNEI. As DNA, the CDR3 is TGTGCCAGCAGTTCCCACGAGGGCAATCAGCCCCAGCATTTT. The encoded protein is CASSSHEGNQPQHF.

For the CDR3, the DNA is TGCGCCAGCAGCGTACAGGGTATGGAAGAGACCCAGTACTTC. This gives the protein CASSVQGMEETQYF. The V call is TRBV5-1, the J call TRBJ2-5; maybe TRBD1 (6 bases). Germline lookup yields CDR1 SGHRS and CDR2 YFSETQ. This CDR3 contains 14 residues. Trimming took off 4 bases at V and 3 bases at J, with 13 bases between the two ends. Filled out from reference TRBV5-1 and TRBJ2-5, the complete variable domain reads KAGVTQTPRYLIKTRGQQVTLSCSPISGHRSVSWYQQTPGQGLQFLFEYFSETQRNKGNFPGRFSGRQFSNSRSEMNVSTLELGDSALYLCASSVQGMEETQYFGPGTRLLVL.

This chain links TRBV29-1 with TRBJ2-2; the match to TRBD1 covers 8 bases. The CDR3 length is 14 residues. J was trimmed by 6 bases and V by 3 bases; bases with no gene match: 6. CDR1 and CDR2 (germline): SQVTM, ANQGSEA. In nucleotides, the CDR3 is TGCAGCGTTGATTGGGACAGGTCCCCCGGGGAGCTGTTTTTT. Encoded protein: CSVDWDRSPGELFF.

This sequence joins TRBV9 and TRBJ2-1; a possible D gene is TRBD2 (5 bases). Germline CDR1 SGDLS, CDR2 YYNGEE. V gave up 0 bases and J gave up 3 bases, with 13 bases separating them. The CDR3 is made up of 16 amino acids. CDR3 sequence reads: CASSVVGSEYYNEQFF. In DNA, the CDR3 is TGTGCCAGCAGCGTAGTAGGTAGCGAGTACTACAATGAGCAGTTCTTC. Filled out from reference TRBV9 and TRBJ2-1, the complete variable domain reads DSGVTQTPKHLITATGQRVTLRCSPRSGDLSVYWYQQSLDQGLQFLIQYYNGEERAKGNILERFSAQQFPDLHSELNLSSLELGDSALYFCASSVVGSEYYNEQFFGPGTRLTVL.

The chain links TRBV2 to TRBJ2-1; 9 nucleotides line up with TRBD2. The CDR3 spans 15 residues. V lost 2 bases, J lost 6 bases, and 5 bases stayed unmatched. Germline values: CDR1 SNHLY, CDR2 FYNNEI. The CDR3 sequence is CASSEIGGGANEQFF. CDR3 DNA sequence: TGTGCCAGCAGTGAAATTGGCGGGGGGGCCAATGAGCAGTTCTTC.

This chain links TRBV10-1 with TRBJ2-7; 8 nucleotides agree with TRBD1. From germline, CDR1 is WNHNN and CDR2 SYGVQD (reference sequence). This CDR3 contains 16 residues. The trim removed 6 bases at V and 2 bases at J, leaving 12 bases unmatched. The CDR3 DNA follows: TGCGCCAGCAGAAAACCAGGACAGGGAGGTCCCTACGAGCAGTACTTC. Protein sequence: CASRKPGQGGPYEQYF.

The rearrangement links TRBV7-9 to TRBJ2-7; D possibly corresponds to TRBD1 (6 bases). Germline V gene lookup returns CDR1 SEHNR and CDR2 FQNEAQ (reference sequence). CDR3 size: 14 residues. Trimming removed 1 base at V and 3 bases at J, with 10 bases between. The CDR3 nucleotides read TGTGCCAGCAGCTTAGTCTCAGGGGTCTACGAGCAGTACTTC. Residues: CASSLVSGVYEQYF.

This clone was seen once. This rearrangement joins TRBV2 to TRBJ2-3; 7 bases agree with TRBD2. The trim removed 3 bases at V and 0 bases at J, leaving 3 bases unmatched. The CDR3 covers 15 residues. Germline V gene sequence: CDR1 SNHLY, CDR2 FYNNEI. The CDR3 bases are TGTGCCAGCAGTGACCCTAGCGGAAGCACAGATACGCAGTATTTT. Translation: CASSDPSGSTDTQYF.

The genes are TRBV6-5 and TRBJ1-1, with 7 positions matching TRBD1. Per the germline V gene, CDR1 is MNHEY and CDR2 is SVGAGI. This CDR3 is built from 14 residues. Trimming at V came to 6 bases and at J to 5 bases, leaving 9 bases not matched to a gene. CDR3 region: CASRGDSPGTEAFF. CDR3 nucleotides: TGTGCCAGCAGGGGGGACAGCCCGGGAACTGAAGCTTTCTTT.